The rows below give T cell receptor beta chains drawn from one sample of a study of cytomegalovirus exposure and HLA in healthy donors. Profiled with immunoSEQ multiplex PCR; TCRdb holds only in-frame clones, not every one. In the table there are approximately 120,000 clones, about 96% of which are singletons. The source material was PBMCs. The receptors here all came from a man aged 18 to 30 in good health and CMV-seronegative. The CDR3 runs from the conserved cysteine through the conserved F or W. Each record gives: clone size, D gene, J gene, V gene, CDR3 protein, CDR3 DNA. A D gene is named only where the DNA matches it firmly. Only part of the rows carry a size: once, few, many, or a class if the clone is expanded.

NA,TRBD1,TRBJ2-1,TRBV7-2,CASSLRDRGYNEQFF,TGTGCCAGCAGCTTACGGGACAGGGGATACAATGAGCAGTTCTTC
NA,NA,TRBJ2-5,TRBV10-3,CAISSSGEETQYF,TGTGCCATCAGTAGTTCAGGGGAAGAGACCCAGTACTTC
NA,NA,TRBJ2-1,TRBV7-2,CASSSPQGGTGNEQFF,TGTGCCAGCAGCTCACCTCAGGGCGGGACGGGGAATGAGCAGTTCTTC
NA,NA,TRBJ2-3,TRBV9,CASSVGGQITDTQYF,TGTGCCAGCAGCGTAGGGGGGCAGATCACAGATACGCAGTATTTT
once,NA,TRBJ2-5,TRBV6-6,CASSYQSGQETQYF,TGTGCCAGCAGTTACCAGAGCGGCCAAGAGACCCAGTACTTC
NA,NA,TRBJ2-5,TRBV2,CASTSRWQETQYF,TGTGCCAGCACCTCCCGGTGGCAAGAGACCCAGTACTTC
NA,NA,TRBJ1-2,TRBV28,CASSLADRYHGYTF,TGTGCCAGCAGTTTAGCCGACAGATACCATGGCTACACCTTC
NA,TRBD2,TRBJ2-7,TRBV15,CATSRDLGLDANEQYF,TGTGCCACCAGCAGAGATCTGGGACTAGACGCAAACGAGCAGTACTTC
NA,NA,TRBJ1-2,TRBV2,CASSDSYGYTF,TGTGCCAGCAGTGATTCGTATGGCTACACCTTC
NA,NA,TRBJ2-3,TRBV11-2,CASSPELRGFTQYF,TGTGCCAGCAGCCCTGAGCTTCGGGGGTTTACGCAGTATTTT
NA,NA,TRBJ1-5,TRBV27,CASSPLPNQPQHF,TGTGCCAGCAGCCCCCTTCCCAATCAGCCCCAGCATTTT
NA,TRBD2,TRBJ2-1,TRBV4-1,CASSQGAAGGRYNEQFF,TGCGCCAGCAGCCAAGGGGCAGCGGGAGGACGATACAATGAGCAGTTCTTC
NA,TRBD1,TRBJ2-7,TRBV10-1,CASRRQGRDEQYF,TGCGCCAGCAGAAGACAGGGACGGGACGAGCAGTACTTC
NA,TRBD2,TRBJ2-2,TRBV27,CASSSWVAGSTGELFF,TGTGCCAGCAGTTCCTGGGTAGCGGGAAGTACCGGGGAGCTGTTTTTT
NA,NA,TRBJ2-7,TRBV11-3,CASSPISSGVKNEQYF,TGTGCCAGCAGCCCCATATCCTCGGGGGTGAAAAACGAGCAGTACTTC
NA,NA,TRBJ2-7,TRBV10-3,CAIQGLYEQYF,TGTGCCATCCAGGGTTTATACGAGCAGTACTTC